This T cell receptor (beta chain) is from a study of blood T cell repertoires in COVID-19. Study summary: The samples span acute and convalescent COVID-19 from the United States, Italy and Spain.

Some clones are missing from TCRdb's copy, which holds only in-frame ones; the method was immunoSEQ multiplex PCR. The sample lists around 120,000 clones; more than 75% were seen once. Trimming cost V 0 bases and J 2 bases, with 8 bases left between them. There are 14 residues in the CDR3. Germline CDR1 PRHDT, CDR2 FYEKMQ (reference sequence). Sequenced sample: peripheral blood. This rearrangement joins TRBV13 to TRBJ2-7; no clear D gene. This clonotype was obtained from a woman aged 70-85 years with acute or convalescent COVID-19. CDR3 loop: CASSLGLSTYEQYF. The CDR3 coding sequence is TGTGCCAGCAGCTTAGGACTATCAACCTACGAGCAGTACTTC.